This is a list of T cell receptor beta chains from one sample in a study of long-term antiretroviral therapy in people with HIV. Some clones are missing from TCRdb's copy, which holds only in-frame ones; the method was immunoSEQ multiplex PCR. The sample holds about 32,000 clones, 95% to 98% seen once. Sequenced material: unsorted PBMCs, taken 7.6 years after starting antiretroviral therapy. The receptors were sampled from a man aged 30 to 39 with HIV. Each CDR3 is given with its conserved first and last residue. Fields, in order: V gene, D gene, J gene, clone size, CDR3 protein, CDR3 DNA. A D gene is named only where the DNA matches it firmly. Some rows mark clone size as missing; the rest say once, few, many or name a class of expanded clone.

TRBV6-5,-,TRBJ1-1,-,CASSYQIMNTEAFF,TGTGCCAGCAGTTACCAGATCATGAACACTGAAGCTTTCTTT
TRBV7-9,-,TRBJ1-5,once,CASSLRGRWLNQPQHF,TGTGCCAGCAGCTTACGGGGGCGCTGGCTCAATCAGCCCCAGCATTTT
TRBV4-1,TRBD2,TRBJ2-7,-,CASSQVGLAGTLYEQYF,TGCGCCAGCAGCCAAGTGGGACTAGCGGGGACCCTCTACGAGCAGTACTTC
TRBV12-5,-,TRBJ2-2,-,CASGLVPRTGELFF,TGTGCTAGTGGTTTGGTACCGAGGACCGGGGAGCTGTTTTTT
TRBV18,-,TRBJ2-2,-,CASSPALSGTGELFF,TGTGCCAGCTCACCAGCGCTATCGGGGACCGGGGAGCTGTTTTTT
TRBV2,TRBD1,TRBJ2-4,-,CASSRDRGRRKYF,TGTGCCAGCAGCCGGGACAGGGGGCGAAGGAAGTACTTC
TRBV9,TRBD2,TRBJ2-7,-,CASSVHSGTVEQYF,TGTGCCAGCAGCGTCCATAGCGGGACGGTTGAGCAGTACTTC
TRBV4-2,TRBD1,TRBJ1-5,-,CASSQARDRDLSQPQHF,TGTGCCAGCAGCCAAGCCCGGGACAGGGATCTTAGTCAGCCCCAGCATTTT
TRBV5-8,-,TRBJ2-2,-,CASSLPTGELFF,TGTGCCAGCAGCTTACCAACCGGGGAGCTGTTTTTT
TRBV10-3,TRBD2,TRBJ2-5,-,CAIAAGAGIQETQYF,TGTGCCATCGCGGCGGGAGCGGGGATACAAGAGACCCAGTACTTC
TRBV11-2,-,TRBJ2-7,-,CASSLVVGQVEQYF,TGTGCCAGCAGCCTAGTGGTAGGACAAGTCGAGCAGTACTTC
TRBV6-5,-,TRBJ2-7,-,CASSYSQWGAPEQYF,TGTGCCAGCAGTTACTCCCAGTGGGGTGCCCCCGAGCAGTACTTC
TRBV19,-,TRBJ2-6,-,CASRAGVPGANVLTF,TGTGCCAGTAGGGCAGGGGTCCCTGGGGCCAACGTCCTGACTTTC